These 20 T cell receptor beta chains were all obtained from the same sample, sequenced in a study of blood T cell repertoires in COVID-19. Clones were read by immunoSEQ multiplex PCR, and TCRdb kept only the in-frame ones, dropping some. The sample has roughly 45,000 clones; roughly four fifths are singletons. The sequenced sample was peripheral blood. The source is a woman in her fifties or sixties with acute or convalescent COVID-19.

V and J are TRBV2 and TRBJ2-1, with TRBD2 identical over 9 bases. Germline CDR1 and CDR2: SNHLY and FYNNEI. V shed 6 bases and J 0 bases; nucleotides not matched to a gene: 3. The CDR3 extends over 15 amino acids. The CDR3 region has the DNA TGTGCCAGCAGACGCGGGGGGGGCTCCTACAATGAGCAGTTCTTC. Encoded protein: CASRRGGGSYNEQFF.

V gene TRBV27 combines with J gene TRBJ1-4; 7 positions match TRBD1. The CDR3 consists of 15 residues. V lost 6 bases, J lost 1 base, and 5 bases stayed unmatched. CDR1 and CDR2 from the germline V gene are MNHEY and SMNVEV (reference sequence). The CDR3 DNA is TGTGCCAGCAGAAGACGACAGGGAACTAATGAAAAACTGTTTTTT. This translates into CASRRRQGTNEKLFF.

The chain links TRBV11-2 to TRBJ2-2; no firm D call. The CDR3 length is 13 residues. V was shortened by 6 bases and J by 5 bases, with 10 bases between the two germline ends. Per germline, CDR1 SGHAT and CDR2 FQNNGV. The CDR3 region is CASSPRRTGELFF. Here the CDR3 DNA reads TGTGCCAGCAGTCCCCGCCGGACCGGGGAGCTGTTTTTT.

J is TRBJ2-1 and V is TRBV10-2; the D gene is possibly TRBD1 (7 bases). Germline V CDR1 and CDR2: WSHSY, SAAADI. V was cut by 2 bases and J by 3 bases, with 17 bases left in between. There are 17 residues in the CDR3. The CDR3 here is CASSEGTGARGYNEQFF. In nucleotides, the CDR3 is TGCGCCAGCAGTGAGGGTACAGGGGCGCGGGGCTACAATGAGCAGTTCTTC.

V and J are TRBV7-8 and TRBJ1-2; 8 positions agree with TRBD1. V shed 5 bases and J 6 bases; nucleotides not matched to a gene: 11. The length of the CDR3 is 15 residues. The germline gives CDR1 SGHVS, CDR2 FQNEAQ. CDR3 DNA: TGTGCCAGCAGCAAATACGACAGGGGCGAGGATGGCTACACCTTC. This codes for CASSKYDRGEDGYTF.

This chain uses TRBV27 with TRBJ1-2, with a weak D call TRBD1 (6 bases). The CDR3 totals 14 residues. The V and J ends lost 3 bases and 2 bases respectively, with 10 bases between them. Germline V lookup: CDR1 MNHEY, CDR2 SMNVEV (reference sequence). The CDR3 is CASSLQGPNYGYTF. CDR3 sequence (DNA): TGTGCCAGCAGTTTGCAGGGGCCAAACTATGGCTACACCTTC.

The chain recombines TRBV7-2 with TRBJ1-3; tentatively, D is TRBD1 (6 bases). The CDR3 has 15 amino acids. Trimming pared 1 base from V and 6 bases from J, leaving 13 bases between. Per the germline V gene, CDR1 is SGHTA and CDR2 is FQGNSA. CDR3 protein: CASSLVGTHQNTIYF. CDR3 bases: TGTGCCAGCAGCTTAGTAGGGACACACCAAAACACCATATATTTT.

The rearrangement uses TRBV18 and TRBJ1-1; D uncertain. The CDR3 extends over 12 amino acids. Trimming cost V 4 bases and J 1 base, with 4 bases left between them. Germline assignment: CDR1 KGHSH and CDR2 LQKENI. Written as DNA, the CDR3 is TGTGCCAGCTCACGAGAGAACACTGAAGCTTTCTTT. This translates into CASSRENTEAFF.

CDR3 amino acids: CASSYQGFEQYF. The CDR3 DNA follows: TGTGCCAGCAGCTATCAGGGGTTCGAGCAGTACTTC. The V and J genes are TRBV11-2 and TRBJ2-7; D is perhaps TRBD1 (6 bases). The V gene's germline CDR1 is SGHAT and CDR2 FQNNGV. V gave up 4 bases and J gave up 6 bases, with 10 bases separating them. The CDR3 has 12 residues.

This chain links TRBV12-3 or TRBV12-4 with TRBJ1-3; 7 bases are shared with TRBD1. With 5 bases clipped from V and 6 bases from J, the junction kept 4 bases outside the gene matches. CDR3 length: 13 residues. The chain's CDR3 is CASSRTGANTIYF. The CDR3 DNA is TGTGCCAGCAGTCGGACAGGAGCAAACACCATATATTTT.

V is TRBV12-5 and J is TRBJ2-1, with 10 positions matching TRBD1. The CDR3 totals 14 residues. Per germline, CDR1 LGHNT and CDR2 FRNRAP. V shed 7 bases, J shed 7 bases, and the junction held 7 bases outside the gene matches. CDR3 in amino acids: CASAPGTGANEQFF. Here the CDR3 DNA reads TGTGCTAGTGCCCCCGGGACAGGGGCAAATGAGCAGTTCTTC.

The chain carries TRBV7-2 and TRBJ1-2; 8 nucleotides line up with TRBD1. V trimming: 3 bases; J trimming: 4 bases; junction bases outside the gene matches: 4. CDR3 length: 14 residues. The germline gives CDR1 SGHTA, CDR2 FQGNSA. This chain's CDR3 is CASSLDREGYGYTF. The CDR3 coding sequence is TGTGCCAGCAGCTTGGACAGGGAAGGCTATGGCTACACCTTC. Using reference TRBV7-2 and TRBJ1-2 for the parts outside the CDR3, the full variable domain is GAGVSQSPSNKVTEKGKDVELRCDPISGHTALYWYRQSLGQGLEFLIYFQGNSAPDKSGLPSDRFSAERTGGSVSTLTIQRTQQEDSAVYLCASSLDREGYGYTFGSGTRLTVV.

The rearrangement joins TRBV7-6 to TRBJ1-5, with D hard to call. With 6 bases removed from V and 7 bases from J, the gap between germline ends came to 22 bases. Germline V lookup: CDR1 SGHVS, CDR2 FNYEAQ. The CDR3 contains 16 residues. The CDR3 loop reads CASRSPPVPGGQPQHF. DNA of the CDR3: TGTGCCAGCAGAAGTCCCCCGGTCCCTGGAGGCCAGCCCCAGCATTTT.

This chain links TRBV7-9 with TRBJ2-2, with TRBD1 matching 7 bases. There are 15 residues in the CDR3. The V gene end was trimmed by 5 bases and the J gene end by 3 bases; junction bases not matched to a gene: 6. Germline lookup yields CDR1 SEHNR and CDR2 FQNEAQ (reference sequence). The CDR3, as DNA: TGTGCCAGCAGCCCGCAGGGACAGCACACCGGGGAGCTGTTTTTT. Protein sequence: CASSPQGQHTGELFF.

The V and J genes are TRBV14 and TRBJ2-2; 10 bases line up with TRBD1. Germline trimming cut 5 bases from V and 5 bases from J; bases unmatched to any gene: 5. This CDR3 contains 15 residues. CDR1 SGHDN and CDR2 FVKESK come from the germline V gene. Here the CDR3 reads CASSSGQGKTGELFF. CDR3 DNA: TGTGCCAGCAGCTCGGGACAGGGGAAGACCGGGGAGCTGTTTTTT.

The V and J genes are TRBV9 and TRBJ2-3, with 8 bases aligning to TRBD2. The CDR3 has 18 residues. CDR1 is SGDLS and CDR2 is YYNGEE in the germline V gene. Germline trimming cut 0 bases from V and 2 bases from J; bases unmatched to any gene: 11. This CDR3 reads CASSVGITISGNTDTQYF. The CDR3 DNA is TGTGCCAGCAGCGTAGGTATTACTATTAGCGGGAACACAGATACGCAGTATTTT.

J is TRBJ1-2 and V is TRBV10-3; 10 bases are shared with TRBD1. Germline CDR1 reads ENHRY; CDR2 reads SYGVKD. The CDR3 runs to 14 residues. With V trimmed by 8 bases and J by 7 bases, 10 bases remained unmatched. CDR3 region: CAIGGTGEIRGYTF. In nucleotides, the CDR3 is TGTGCCATCGGTGGGACAGGGGAAATCCGTGGCTACACCTTC.

This chain links TRBV6-6 with TRBJ2-5; possibly TRBD1 for D (6 bases). Trimming stripped 7 bases from V and 2 bases from J, with 17 bases between. This CDR3 has 15 amino acids. Germline V gene lookup returns CDR1 MNHNY and CDR2 SVGAGI (reference sequence). The CDR3 DNA reads TGTGCCAGCATTGCCCAGGGACACCAGCAAGAGACCCAGTACTTC. The encoded protein is CASIAQGHQQETQYF.

The chain uses TRBV5-1 and TRBJ2-7, with 7 bases identical to TRBD1. The CDR3 has 16 residues. CDR1 and CDR2 from the germline V gene are SGHRS and YFSETQ. Germline trimming cut 0 bases from V and 0 bases from J; bases unmatched to any gene: 6. Here the CDR3 reads CASSLGPQGNSYEQYF. The DNA of the CDR3 is TGCGCCAGCAGCTTGGGCCCACAGGGGAACTCCTACGAGCAGTACTTC.

The chain carries TRBV30 and TRBJ2-1; the D is unclear. The CDR3 totals 13 residues. Germline V gives CDR1 GTSNPN, CDR2 SVGIG (reference sequence). V was cut by 5 bases and J by 7 bases, with 15 bases left in between. DNA of the CDR3: TGTGCCTGGGCCTCCGGTGGTTCGAATGAGCAGTTCTTC. Its translation: CAWASGGSNEQFF. Variable domain in full (rest from reference TRBV30 and TRBJ2-1): SQTIHQWPATLVQPVGSPLSLECTVEGTSNPNLYWYRQAAGRGLQLLFYSVGIGQISSEVPQNLSASRPQDRQFILSSKKLLLSDSGFYLCAWASGGSNEQFFGPGTRLTVL.